Here is one T cell receptor beta chain with its context. The data were taken from a study of shared clonotypes between healthy human individuals. As for the study in general: Participating donors consisted of two women and three men aged 18 to 49.

J lost 2 bases, V lost 6 bases, and 7 bases had no gene match. CDR1 and CDR2 from the germline V gene are SEHNR and FQNEAQ (reference sequence). This CDR3 spans 15 amino acids. The method was immunoSEQ multiplex PCR; TCRdb's version includes in-frame clones alone and lacks a portion of them. The repertoire includes about 2.4 million clones, just over 90% of them detected once, and 0.13% to 0.15% sits in the top ten. The specimen sequenced was naive CD4+ T cells sorted from blood. Specified subset: CD45RA+ positively selected. This receptor was obtained from a man younger than 35 in good health. This chain connects TRBV7-9 to TRBJ2-5, with 9 nucleotides matching TRBD2. CDR3 sequence: CASRPPGLAQETQYF. The CDR3 region has the DNA TGTGCCAGCAGACCCCCGGGACTAGCTCAAGAGACCCAGTACTTC.